These 29 T cell receptor beta chains were sequenced from one sample in a study of cytomegalovirus exposure and HLA in healthy donors (dated by TCRdb to 2015 to 2018). To prepare the library, the immunoSEQ multiplex PCR assay was applied. TCRdb obtained this table from immuneACCESS and retained in-frame rearrangements with V and J assigned. These tables miss some clones; where compared with another copy, unresolved V genes account for less than half of the shortfall, and the remainder is unexplained. The sample contains around 190,000 clones, roughly 86% of them found a single time. The biggest ten clones account for 6% to 8.5% of the sample. Sequencing used PBMCs. The receptors shown here come from a man between 25 and 39 years old in good health and CMV-seropositive.

The chain is built from TRBV6-4 and TRBJ2-5, with D unresolved. Trimming left V 0 bases short and J 5 bases short, with 10 bases between. CDR3 length: 14 amino acids. Germline V gene data show CDR1 as MRHNA and CDR2 as SNTAGT. The CDR3 nucleotides are TGTGCCAGCAGTGACTCGCCCAGTGGGGAGACCCAGTACTTC. Protein product: CASSDSPSGETQYF.

The DNA of the CDR3 is TGTGCCAGCAGTTTCCAATATAACGTTCACTATGGCTACACCTTC. Its translation: CASSFQYNVHYGYTF. This chain joins TRBV27 and TRBJ1-2; D not certain. CDR1 and CDR2 (germline): MNHEY, SMNVEV (reference sequence). The length of the CDR3 is 15 residues. V lost 3 bases, J lost 3 bases, and 14 bases lay in between.

The chain uses TRBV7-8 and TRBJ2-3, with no clear D. The CDR3 covers 14 residues. The V and J ends lost 5 bases and 2 bases respectively, with 11 bases between them. Germline lookup yields CDR1 SGHVS and CDR2 FQNEAQ. The CDR3 sequence: CASSEKTYTDTQYF. CDR3 bases: TGTGCCAGCAGCGAAAAGACCTACACAGATACGCAGTATTTT.

As concerns this clone: A much larger clonotype is one base distant, so this may be a read error. The CDR3 here is CASSYSNTEAFF. In DNA, the CDR3 is TGTGCCAGCAGCTACTCGAACACTGAAGCTTTCTTT. V usage is TRBV11-2 and J usage is TRBJ1-1, with D uncertain. The CDR3 extends over 12 amino acids. CDR1 SGHAT and CDR2 FQNNGV come from the germline V gene. The ends were cut back, 4 bases at V and 1 base at J, with 4 bases in the middle. Looking up the rest from reference TRBV11-2 and TRBJ1-1 gives the full variable domain: EAGVAQSPRYKIIEKRQSVAFWCNPISGHATLYWYQQILGQGPKLLIQFQNNGVVDDSQLPKDRFSAERLKGVDSTLKIQPAKLEDSAVYLCASSYSNTEAFFGQGTRLTVV.

This clone showed up just a few times. CDR3 protein: CASSLEQGAYEQYF. As DNA, the CDR3 is TGCGCCAGCAGCTTGGAACAGGGGGCCTACGAGCAGTACTTC. J is TRBJ2-7 and V is TRBV5-1; 8 nucleotides align to TRBD1. Germline V gene sequence: CDR1 SGHRS, CDR2 YFSETQ. The CDR3 has 14 amino acids. J gave up 2 bases and V 0 bases, and 1 base lay outside the gene matches.

This chain links TRBV2 with TRBJ1-2; 7 nucleotides align to TRBD1. The CDR3 has 14 residues. J lost 8 bases, V lost 5 bases, and 11 bases had no gene match. Germline values: CDR1 SNHLY, CDR2 FYNNEI. CDR3 in amino acids: CASSPRRGNQGYTF. The CDR3 bases are TGTGCCAGCAGTCCCCGCAGGGGGAACCAAGGCTACACCTTC.

Here the CDR3 reads CASSWTGSNQPQHF. The CDR3 DNA follows: TGTGCCAGCAGTTGGACAGGGAGCAATCAGCCCCAGCATTTT. The chain uses TRBV7-9 and TRBJ1-5, with TRBD1 matching 8 bases. The germline CDR1 and CDR2 sequences are SEHNR and FQNEAQ (reference sequence). V shed 6 bases, J shed 1 base, and the junction held 2 bases outside the gene matches. The CDR3 totals 14 residues.

The V and J genes are TRBV2 and TRBJ1-3; 7 bases align to TRBD1. Germline assignment: CDR1 SNHLY and CDR2 FYNNEI. J gave up 0 bases and V 6 bases, and 5 bases lay outside the gene matches. The CDR3 has 15 residues. The chain's CDR3 is CASRETGTSGNTIYF. CDR3 bases: TGTGCCAGCAGAGAGACAGGGACCTCTGGAAACACCATATATTTT. Drawing the rest from reference TRBV2 and TRBJ1-3, the complete variable domain is EPEVTQTPSHQVTQMGQEVILRCVPISNHLYFYWYRQILGQKVEFLVSFYNNEISEKSEIFDDQFSVERPDGSNFTLKIRSTKLEDSAMYFCASRETGTSGNTIYFGEGSWLTVV.

The chain carries TRBV2 and TRBJ2-5; TRBD1 might be the D (5 bases). V lost 8 bases to trimming and J lost 2 bases, with 15 bases between them. The CDR3 sequence is 14 residues long. CDR1 is SNHLY and CDR2 is FYNNEI in the germline V gene. DNA of the CDR3: TGTGCCAGCGCATTAGTAAGGGGTCAAGAGACCCAGTACTTC. Translating gives CASALVRGQETQYF.

The chain couples TRBV9 to TRBJ1-3, with unresolved D. CDR1 is SGDLS and CDR2 is YYNGEE in the germline V gene. Trimming took off 4 bases at V and 4 bases at J, with 9 bases between the two ends. The CDR3 runs 13 residues. The CDR3 is CASSPSTGNTIYF. The CDR3 nucleotides are TGTGCCAGCAGCCCCTCAACCGGAAACACCATATATTTT.

This clone was observed a single time. The V call is TRBV5-1, the J call TRBJ2-1, with 7 bases identical to TRBD2. This CDR3 region has 13 residues. V was pared by 0 bases and J by 10 bases, with 4 bases of the junction left unmatched. Germline V lookup: CDR1 SGHRS, CDR2 YFSETQ. CDR3 region: CASSLGLAPEQFF. The CDR3 region has the DNA TGCGCCAGCAGCTTGGGACTAGCACCGGAGCAGTTCTTC.

The chain recombines TRBV7-2 with TRBJ2-3; D perhaps matches TRBD2 (6 bases). The CDR3 totals 15 residues. Germline lookup yields CDR1 SGHTA and CDR2 FQGNSA. V was pared by 1 base and J by 4 bases, with 12 bases between. The CDR3 DNA reads TGTGCCAGCAGCTTAGAGGGCGGGAACGCAGATACGCAGTATTTT. It specifies CASSLEGGNADTQYF.

J is TRBJ1-1 and V is TRBV4-1; a possible D gene is TRBD1 (6 bases). The CDR3 consists of 15 residues. With 4 bases removed from V and 4 bases from J, the gap between germline ends came to 16 bases. Germline CDR1 reads MGHRA; CDR2 reads YSYEKL. CDR3 loop: CASSREGGRSTEAFF. For the CDR3, the DNA is TGCGCCAGCAGCCGAGAGGGGGGCCGGAGCACTGAAGCTTTCTTT.

V gene TRBV25-1 combines with J gene TRBJ2-3, with D possibly being TRBD1 or TRBD2 (5 bases each). The V end was cut by 7 bases, the J end by 0 bases, with 14 bases between. The CDR3 contains 15 residues. Germline CDR1 reads MGHDK; CDR2 reads SYGVNS. CDR3 residues: CASTEGRDSTDTQYF. CDR3 DNA sequence: TGTGCCAGCACCGAGGGCCGGGACAGCACAGATACGCAGTATTTT.

This chain connects TRBV11-3 to TRBJ1-1; D unresolved. Germline V gene data show CDR1 as SGHNT and CDR2 as YENEEA. Deletions cut 5 bases from V and 0 bases from J, with 13 bases between. The CDR3 sequence is 15 residues long. This CDR3 reads CASSQGGPLNTEAFF. The CDR3 DNA follows: TGTGCCAGCAGCCAAGGAGGTCCTCTGAACACTGAAGCTTTCTTT.

J is TRBJ2-3 and V is TRBV15; 8 nucleotides agree with TRBD1. Germline assignment: CDR1 LNHNV and CDR2 YYDKDF (reference sequence). This CDR3 has 14 amino acids. The ends lost 6 bases at V and 4 bases at J; junction bases unmatched: 6. The CDR3 reads CATSTPDRADTQYF. Written as DNA, the CDR3 is TGTGCCACCAGTACGCCGGACAGGGCAGATACGCAGTATTTT.

This chain links TRBV27 with TRBJ1-2; 7 bases line up with TRBD1. CDR3 size: 17 residues. Germline V gene sequence: CDR1 MNHEY, CDR2 SMNVEV (reference sequence). After removal of 1 base from V and 4 bases from J, the junction contained 12 bases not matched to a gene. The CDR3 is CASSLLAGQSPPYGYTF. CDR3 nucleotides: TGTGCCAGCAGTTTATTAGCGGGACAGTCCCCTCCCTATGGCTACACCTTC.

V usage is TRBV19 and J usage is TRBJ2-7; 9 nucleotides match TRBD1. V trimming: 6 bases; J trimming: 5 bases; junction bases outside the gene matches: 5. CDR1 and CDR2 from the germline V gene are LNHDA and SQIVND (reference sequence). The CDR3 covers 13 residues. The CDR3 loop is CASRNRGRHEQYF. The CDR3 region has the DNA TGTGCCAGTAGAAACAGGGGGCGTCACGAGCAGTACTTC.

This clone was recorded once. The chain recombines TRBV5-6 with TRBJ1-1; possibly TRBD1 for D (6 bases). The V gene's germline CDR1 is SGHDT and CDR2 YYEEEE. CDR3 size: 14 residues. The V end was cut by 3 bases, the J end by 11 bases, with 20 bases between. CDR3 sequence (DNA): TGTGCCAGCAGCTCCGACGGGACTCCTAGGGGGGCTTTCTTT. This translates into CASSSDGTPRGAFF.

The rearrangement joins TRBV19 to TRBJ1-1; tentatively, D is TRBD1 (5 bases). This CDR3 comprises 13 residues. The V gene's germline CDR1 is LNHDA and CDR2 SQIVND (reference sequence). With 10 bases removed from V and 0 bases from J, the gap between germline ends came to 12 bases. CDR3 loop: CATKRGMNTEAFF. DNA for the CDR3: TGTGCCACGAAGAGGGGAATGAACACTGAAGCTTTCTTT.

The CDR3 here is CASSLGDRSQETQYF. The CDR3 DNA reads TGTGCCAGCAGCTTAGGGGACAGGAGTCAAGAGACCCAGTACTTC. The V call is TRBV7-9, the J call TRBJ2-5; 8 nucleotides match TRBD1. This CDR3 comprises 15 residues. Per germline, CDR1 SEHNR and CDR2 FQNEAQ (reference sequence). J lost 2 bases, V lost 1 base, and 3 bases had no gene match.

Points on this clone: The junction differs from germline at one of its ends, possibly a read error. This chain links TRBV28 with TRBJ1-1; D call uncertain. This CDR3 is built from 11 residues. CDR1 MDHEN and CDR2 SYDVKM come from the germline V gene. CDR3 bases: TGTGCCAGCAGTTCGCCCCTCGGCGGGAACTTT. This encodes CASSSPLGGNF.

The chain uses TRBV7-2 and TRBJ2-2, with TRBD2 identical over 11 bases. After removal of 5 bases from V and 4 bases from J, the junction contained 6 bases not matched to a gene. CDR1 is SGHTA, CDR2 FQGNSA, per germline. The length of the CDR3 is 16 residues. DNA of the CDR3: TGTGCCAGCAGCACTACTAGCGGGGGTCGCACCGGGGAGCTGTTTTTT. Amino acids: CASSTTSGGRTGELFF.

V gene TRBV15 combines with J gene TRBJ1-4; possible D gene TRBD1, 6 bases. Germline V lookup: CDR1 LNHNV, CDR2 YYDKDF (reference sequence). Trimming cost V 4 bases and J 3 bases, with 12 bases left between them. The CDR3 has 15 residues. The CDR3 region is CATSTDGQSNEKLFF. The DNA for the CDR3 is TGTGCCACCAGCACCGACGGACAGTCTAATGAAAAACTGTTTTTT.

The V and J genes are TRBV5-1 and TRBJ2-7; 9 nucleotides align to TRBD1. V trimming: 0 bases; J trimming: 5 bases; junction bases outside the gene matches: 6. This CDR3 comprises 15 residues. Germline loops: CDR1 SGHRS, CDR2 YFSETQ. CDR3 nucleotides: TGCGCCAGCAGCTTGGTGGGGACAGGGTTCGACGAGCAGTACTTC. Translating it yields CASSLVGTGFDEQYF.

Points on this clone: This may be a read error, as it is one base from a much larger clone. The same CDR3 also results from other DNA sequences found in this sample. V is TRBV11-3 and J is TRBJ2-5; D ambiguous. Per germline, CDR1 SGHNT and CDR2 YENEEA. Trimming stripped 1 base from V and 4 bases from J, with 1 base between. This CDR3 region has 11 residues. The CDR3 nucleotides are TGTGCCAGCAGCTTAGTAGAGACCCAGTACTTC. Translation gives CASSLVETQYF.

The genes are TRBV5-1 and TRBJ2-3, with TRBD2 matching 9 bases. Per the germline V gene, CDR1 is SGHRS and CDR2 is YFSETQ. J gave up 5 bases and V 3 bases, and 4 bases lay outside the gene matches. The CDR3 sequence is 14 residues long. The CDR3 reads CASSWVSGGDTQYF. DNA for the CDR3: TGCGCCAGCAGCTGGGTTAGCGGGGGAGATACGCAGTATTTT. Full variable domain (outside the CDR3, taken from reference TRBV5-1 and TRBJ2-3): KAGVTQTPRYLIKTRGQQVTLSCSPISGHRSVSWYQQTPGQGLQFLFEYFSETQRNKGNFPGRFSGRQFSNSRSEMNVSTLELGDSALYLCASSWVSGGDTQYFGPGTRLTVL.

V gene TRBV5-1 combines with J gene TRBJ2-3; 9 bases map to TRBD2. This CDR3 is built from 16 residues. Trimming at V came to 0 bases and at J to 0 bases, leaving 2 bases not matched to a gene. Germline V gives CDR1 SGHRS, CDR2 YFSETQ. The CDR3 DNA follows: TGCGCCAGCAGCTTGGGGAGCGGGGGGAGCACAGATACGCAGTATTTT. This translates into CASSLGSGGSTDTQYF.

The chain recombines TRBV9 with TRBJ2-1; 8 nucleotides align to TRBD2. Trimming at V came to 4 bases and at J to 4 bases, leaving 16 bases not matched to a gene. Germline V lookup: CDR1 SGDLS, CDR2 YYNGEE. The CDR3 has 18 amino acids. The CDR3 DNA reads as TGTGCCAGCAGCTTCACCCCTGCGGGCCTAGCGGGTTACAATGAGCAGTTCTTC. This gives the protein CASSFTPAGLAGYNEQFF.